Each of the 9 T cell receptor beta chains below was sequenced from the same sample in a study of cytomegalovirus exposure and HLA in healthy donors. The PCR made use of 60 Vbeta and 13 Jbeta primers. Produced via immunoSEQ multiplex PCR; TCRdb's table is partial and in-frame only. The sample table includes 45,000 or so clones. Material for sequencing was PBMCs. These receptors all come from a male donor in good health and CMV-seronegative.

V gene TRBV29-1 combines with J gene TRBJ1-2, with TRBD1 matching 7 bases. Germline values: CDR1 SQVTM, CDR2 ANQGSEA. The CDR3 sequence is 12 residues long. The V and J ends lost 7 bases and 8 bases, in that order; junction bases with no gene match: 10. CDR3 nucleotides: TGCAGCGGACTGACAGGGAGGAGAGGCTACACCTTC. Protein: CSGLTGRRGYTF.

The chain joins TRBV2 to TRBJ2-1, with D perhaps TRBD2 (5 bases). The V end was cut by 10 bases, the J end by 7 bases, with 17 bases between. The V gene's germline CDR1 is SNHLY and CDR2 FYNNEI. The CDR3 consists of 13 residues. The DNA for the CDR3 is TGTGCCACGGCGGCTGGGCCGGGAAATGAGCAGTTCTTC. It specifies CATAAGPGNEQFF.

The chain's CDR3 is CASRLLSYEQYF. CDR3 DNA sequence: TGTGCCAGCAGGTTATTATCCTACGAGCAGTACTTC. The chain recombines TRBV2 with TRBJ2-7, with D unresolved. V was cut by 6 bases and J by 1 base, with 7 bases left in between. This CDR3 has 12 amino acids. Germline V gene data show CDR1 as SNHLY and CDR2 as FYNNEI.

This chain joins TRBV29-1 and TRBJ1-2, with a weak D call TRBD1 (6 bases). Germline V lookup: CDR1 SQVTM, CDR2 ANQGSEA. V shed 3 bases and J shed 6 bases, with 11 bases lying between them. The CDR3 sequence is 12 residues long. The CDR3, as DNA: TGCAGCGTTGACACAGGGCTAGATGGCTACACCTTC. Its protein is CSVDTGLDGYTF.

The CDR3 loop reads CASSYPTRKNTEAFF. The CDR3 DNA follows: TGTGCCAGCAGCTATCCTACCCGAAAGAACACTGAAGCTTTCTTT. The rearrangement links TRBV11-2 to TRBJ1-1, with no clear D. Germline-derived CDR1 and CDR2 are SGHAT and FQNNGV. The length of the CDR3 is 15 residues. The V end was cut by 4 bases, the J end by 1 base, with 13 bases between.

The CDR3 sequence is CASRFGTGYEKLFF. For the CDR3, the DNA is TGTGCCAGCCGTTTCGGGACAGGATATGAAAAACTGTTTTTT. V usage is TRBV19 and J usage is TRBJ1-4; TRBD1 matches 8 bases. The CDR3 loop spans 14 amino acids. Trimming took 9 bases from V and 6 from J; bases not matched to a gene: 9. From germline, CDR1 is LNHDA and CDR2 SQIVND (reference sequence).

The gene calls are TRBV7-3 and TRBJ2-2; TRBD2 matches 11 bases. V gave up 5 bases and J gave up 8 bases; unmatched junction bases: 4. There are 14 residues in the CDR3. Germline CDR1 and CDR2: SGHTA and FQGTGA. CDR3: CASSTLAGGGELFF. The CDR3, as DNA: TGTGCCAGCAGCACCTTAGCGGGAGGGGGGGAGCTGTTTTTT.

This chain connects TRBV4-3 to TRBJ2-1; 9 nucleotides align to TRBD2. The CDR3 is made up of 20 amino acids. The V segment lost 1 base and the J segment 0 bases; nucleotides outside the gene matches: 13. Per germline, CDR1 LGHNA and CDR2 YSLEER. CDR3 in DNA: TGCGCCAGCAGCCAAGGGACTAGTGGCGGGAGGGTCAGCTCCTACAATGAGCAGTTCTTC. It codes for CASSQGTSGGRVSSYNEQFF.

This chain joins TRBV6-4 and TRBJ1-1; D not certain. Trimming removed 6 bases from V and 1 base from J, with 12 bases in between. Per germline, CDR1 MRHNA and CDR2 SNTAGT. The CDR3 extends over 14 amino acids. The CDR3, as DNA: TGTGCCAGCAGCCCGAGTCCCACGAACACTGAAGCTTTCTTT. It translates to CASSPSPTNTEAFF.